These 5 T cell receptor beta chains originate from one sample sequenced in a study of T cells in narcolepsy. Using immunoSEQ multiplex PCR, the repertoire was profiled, and TCRdb retains in-frame clones only, with some absent. Found here are 28,000 or so clones, roughly 86% of them singletons; the top ten hold around 1.1%. Specimen: CD45RA- memory CD4+ T cells from PBMCs. All receptors derive from a human donor with narcolepsy.

The chain links TRBV5-1 to TRBJ1-2, with unresolved D. Per germline, CDR1 SGHRS and CDR2 YFSETQ. CDR3 length: 13 residues. V lost 0 bases and J 5 bases, leaving 8 bases between the germline ends. The CDR3 region is CASSLDGSYGYTF. In DNA, the CDR3 is TGCGCCAGCAGCTTGGACGGATCTTATGGCTACACCTTC.

This clone was found a few times. The chain carries TRBV2 and TRBJ2-2; D is ambiguous. Germline values: CDR1 SNHLY, CDR2 FYNNEI. CDR3 size: 11 residues. V lost 11 bases and J lost 0, with 4 bases in between. CDR3: CASANTGELFF. DNA for the CDR3: TGTGCCTCCGCGAACACCGGGGAGCTGTTTTTT. Combining the CDR3 with reference TRBV2 and TRBJ2-2 gives the whole variable domain EPEVTQTPSHQVTQMGQEVILRCVPISNHLYFYWYRQILGQKVEFLVSFYNNEISEKSEIFDDQFSVERPDGSNFTLKIRSTKLEDSAMYFCASANTGELFFGEGSRLTVL.

This clone has only a few counts. The rearrangement joins TRBV18 to TRBJ2-7, with a weak D call TRBD1 (6 bases). Germline CDR1 is KGHSH and CDR2 is LQKENI. This CDR3 is built from 14 residues. With 3 bases removed from V and 9 bases from J, the gap between germline ends came to 18 bases. CDR3 nucleotide sequence: TGTGCCAGCTCACCTGAGACAGGATCTATGTGGCAGTACGTC. This translates into CASSPETGSMWQYV.

The genes are TRBV6-1 and TRBJ2-2, with 7 bases lining up with TRBD1. V was pared by 4 bases and J by 4 bases, with 9 bases of the junction left unmatched. The CDR3 runs 16 residues. In germline, CDR1 is MNHNS, CDR2 SASEGT. The CDR3 DNA reads as TGTGCCAGCAGTGTCTCTCGACAGGGACGCACCGGGGAGCTGTTTTTT. Translation: CASSVSRQGRTGELFF.

The chain recombines TRBV7-9 with TRBJ1-2; no clear D. Germline V gene data show CDR1 as SEHNR and CDR2 as FQNEAQ (reference sequence). The CDR3 loop spans 12 amino acids. V was clipped by 0 bases and J by 8 bases, with 7 bases between them. CDR3 loop: CASSLAEEGYTF. For the CDR3, the DNA is TGTGCCAGCAGCTTAGCGGAGGAGGGCTACACCTTC.